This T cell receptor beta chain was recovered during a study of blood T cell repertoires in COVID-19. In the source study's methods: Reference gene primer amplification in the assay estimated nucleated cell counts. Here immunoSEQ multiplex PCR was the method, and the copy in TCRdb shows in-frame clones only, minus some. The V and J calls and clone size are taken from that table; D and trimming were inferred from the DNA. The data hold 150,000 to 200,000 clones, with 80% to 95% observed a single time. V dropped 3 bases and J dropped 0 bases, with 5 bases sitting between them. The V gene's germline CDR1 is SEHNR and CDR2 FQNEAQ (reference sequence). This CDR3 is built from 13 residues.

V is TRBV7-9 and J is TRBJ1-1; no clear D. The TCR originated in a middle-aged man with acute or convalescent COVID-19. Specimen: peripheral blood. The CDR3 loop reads CASSFNMNTEAFF. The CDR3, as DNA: TGTGCCAGCAGCTTTAACATGAACACTGAAGCTTTCTTT.